Each of the 7 T cell receptor beta chains below was sequenced from the same sample in a study of technical replicates of blood from a handful of donors. Data came from immunoSEQ multiplex PCR; TCRdb stores just in-frame clones and leaves some out. The sample consists of around 90,000 clones, approximately 94% of them appearing once. The sample consisted of T cells isolated from PBMCs. The receptors derive from a human donor in good health.

V usage is TRBV5-1 and J usage is TRBJ2-1, with TRBD2 matching 8 bases. The CDR3 length is 16 residues. V shed 0 bases and J 4 bases; nucleotides not matched to a gene: 6. Germline V gene sequence: CDR1 SGHRS, CDR2 YFSETQ. The DNA for the CDR3 is TGCGCCAGCAGCTTGGGGTCGGGAGGGCCATACAATGAGCAGTTCTTC. The encoded protein is CASSLGSGGPYNEQFF. The whole variable domain, remainder taken from reference TRBV5-1 and TRBJ2-1, is KAGVTQTPRYLIKTRGQQVTLSCSPISGHRSVSWYQQTPGQGLQFLFEYFSETQRNKGNFPGRFSGRQFSNSRSEMNVSTLELGDSALYLCASSLGSGGPYNEQFFGPGTRLTVL.

This chain links TRBV30 with TRBJ1-2, with 11 bases matching TRBD1. V was clipped by 5 bases and J by 5 bases; unmatched bases: 1. CDR3 length: 12 residues. The germline V gene has CDR1 GTSNPN and CDR2 SVGIG (reference sequence). The CDR3 DNA sequence: TGTGCCTGGGGACAGGGGGCATATGGCTACACCTTC. Its translation: CAWGQGAYGYTF. Full variable domain (outside the CDR3, taken from reference TRBV30 and TRBJ1-2): SQTIHQWPATLVQPVGSPLSLECTVEGTSNPNLYWYRQAAGRGLQLLFYSVGIGQISSEVPQNLSASRPQDRQFILSSKKLLLSDSGFYLCAWGQGAYGYTFGSGTRLTVV.

This chain connects TRBV19 to TRBJ2-5; weak D call: TRBD1 (5 bases). The length of the CDR3 is 13 residues. With 3 bases removed from V and 3 bases from J, the gap between germline ends came to 8 bases. Germline V gene data show CDR1 as LNHDA and CDR2 as SQIVND (reference sequence). DNA of the CDR3: TGTGCCAGTAGTATGTTCAGGGAAGAGACCCAGTACTTC. Translating gives CASSMFREETQYF.

V is TRBV18 and J is TRBJ2-2; 7 positions match TRBD1. Germline V gene data show CDR1 as KGHSH and CDR2 as LQKENI. The CDR3 runs 16 residues. The J segment lost 6 bases and the V segment lost 4 bases, leaving 11 bases of the junction unmatched. CDR3 amino acids: CASSHPGTAGPGELFF. CDR3 DNA: TGTGCCAGCTCACACCCCGGGACAGCAGGTCCCGGGGAGCTGTTTTTT.

The chain links TRBV2 to TRBJ2-5, with TRBD2 matching 13 bases. Germline loops: CDR1 SNHLY, CDR2 FYNNEI. V trimming: 6 bases; J trimming: 5 bases; junction bases outside the gene matches: 6. The CDR3 extends over 15 amino acids. CDR3 bases: TGTGCCAGCAGGGAGACTAGCGGGGGGCTCGAGACCCAGTACTTC. It yields the protein CASRETSGGLETQYF.

V and J are TRBV4-1 and TRBJ1-3, with 8 bases identical to TRBD1. The CDR3 totals 16 residues. Trimming removed 4 bases from V and 4 bases from J; junction bases left unmatched: 9. Germline lookup yields CDR1 MGHRA and CDR2 YSYEKL. The CDR3 loop is CASSPITRGPGNTIYF. CDR3 nucleotides: TGCGCCAGCAGCCCAATAACCAGGGGGCCCGGAAACACCATATATTTT.

This clone came up once. This sequence joins TRBV19 and TRBJ2-3, with 8 bases fitting TRBD2. The CDR3 has 14 residues. Germline CDR1 LNHDA, CDR2 SQIVND (reference sequence). V lost 5 bases and J lost 4; bases outside the gene matches: 5. CDR3 sequence reads: CASSPGTSSDTQYF. The DNA for the CDR3 is TGTGCCAGTAGTCCGGGGACTAGTTCAGATACGCAGTATTTT.